Each of the 13 T cell receptor beta chains below was sequenced from the same sample in a study of beta chain features in type 1 diabetes. The study's findings and limits: Across all four CD4+ subsets, people with type 1 diabetes showed modestly shorter TCRB CDR3s.

Antigens for these TCRs are unknown. Isolated RNA was reverse transcribed in full, so expressed TCRB transcripts were sequenced. Method: immunoSEQ multiplex PCR; TCRdb's copy keeps in-frame clones and lacks some. The table shows around 360,000 clones, with roughly an eighth occurring only once. The sequenced sample consisted of naive CD4+ T cells from blood. These receptors came from a young woman with type 1 diabetes.

This clone was counted a few times. The chain joins TRBV4-3 to TRBJ2-2; D may be TRBD1 (5 bases). Trimming stripped 2 bases from V and 1 base from J, with 20 bases between. The CDR3 has 19 residues. Germline assignment: CDR1 LGHNA and CDR2 YSLEER. The CDR3 DNA follows: TGCGCCAGCAGCCAATATTTTCCGTCAGGGCCTTTGAACACCGGGGAGCTGTTTTTT. It encodes CASSQYFPSGPLNTGELFF.

The gene calls are TRBV30 and TRBJ1-5; 7 nucleotides align to TRBD1. V shed 4 bases, J shed 7 bases, and the junction held 7 bases outside the gene matches. CDR3 length: 13 residues. CDR1 and CDR2 from the germline V gene are GTSNPN and SVGIG (reference sequence). CDR3 protein: CAWTGTEGQPQHF. In nucleotides, the CDR3 is TGTGCCTGGACGGGGACAGAGGGGCAGCCCCAGCATTTT.

V and J are TRBV5-4 and TRBJ2-3, with 11 bases aligning to TRBD2. CDR3 length: 16 residues. V gave up 4 bases and J gave up 2 bases; unmatched junction bases: 6. Germline CDR1 and CDR2: SGHNT and YYREEE (reference sequence). The CDR3 reads CASSARLAGITDTQYF. The CDR3 nucleotides are TGTGCCAGCAGCGCTCGACTAGCGGGGATCACAGATACGCAGTATTTT.

The chain carries TRBV11-2 and TRBJ2-7; TRBD2 agrees at 9 bases. Germline CDR1 is SGHAT and CDR2 is FQNNGV. The ends lost 3 bases at V and 0 bases at J; junction bases unmatched: 3. This CDR3 has 15 residues. CDR3: CASSFLAGSSYEQYF. CDR3 sequence (DNA): TGTGCCAGCAGCTTCCTAGCGGGGAGCTCCTACGAGCAGTACTTC.

V and J are TRBV5-4 and TRBJ2-2; 8 bases line up with TRBD2. The CDR3 contains 15 residues. V trimming: 5 bases; J trimming: 1 base; junction bases outside the gene matches: 4. Per the germline V gene, CDR1 is SGHNT and CDR2 is YYREEE (reference sequence). The CDR3 here is CASRSGSGNTGELFF. The CDR3 DNA is TGTGCCAGCAGGAGCGGGAGCGGGAACACCGGGGAGCTGTTTTTT.

The chain carries TRBV7-6 and TRBJ2-1; 7 nucleotides agree with TRBD2. Germline-derived CDR1 and CDR2 are SGHVS and FNYEAQ. The junction had 7 bases not matched to a gene; V was cut back by 5 bases and J by 6 bases. The CDR3 extends over 14 amino acids. CDR3 sequence: CASSPRDYGNEQFF. The DNA for the CDR3 is TGTGCCAGCAGCCCGCGGGACTACGGCAATGAGCAGTTCTTC.

This clone has a handful of counts. The V gene is TRBV7-7, the J gene TRBJ2-3; a possible D gene is TRBD2 (5 bases). Per germline, CDR1 SSHAT and CDR2 FNYEAQ (reference sequence). V lost 5 bases and J lost 6, with 18 bases in between. This CDR3 region has 15 residues. The CDR3 reads CASSPLDGRGDTQYF. Written as DNA, the CDR3 is TGTGCCAGCAGCCCCCTGGACGGCCGCGGGGATACGCAGTATTTT.

The chain uses TRBV7-3 and TRBJ2-7; D is possibly TRBD2 (6 bases). V was cut by 4 bases and J by 6 bases, with 19 bases left in between. The germline V gene has CDR1 SGHTA and CDR2 FQGTGA. This CDR3 contains 15 residues. The CDR3 nucleotides read TGTGCCAGCAGCTCATCCGGGGGATCAAATAGCGAGCAGTACTTC. It translates to CASSSSGGSNSEQYF.

This clone was picked up a small number of times. The chain joins TRBV5-1 to TRBJ2-7; 8 positions match TRBD1. Germline values: CDR1 SGHRS, CDR2 YFSETQ. CDR3 length equals 15 residues. The ends lost 0 bases at V and 7 bases at J; junction bases unmatched: 9. CDR3 bases: TGCGCCAGCAGCTTGGCCCAGACAGGGGTGGGTGAGCAGTACTTC. Translated, it gives CASSLAQTGVGEQYF.

This clone was observed a handful of times. CDR3 protein: CASSDGSGGPSTDTQYF. The CDR3 DNA reads TGTGCCAGCTCCGACGGGTCGGGAGGTCCTAGCACAGATACGCAGTATTTT. This chain connects TRBV18 to TRBJ2-3; 7 nucleotides agree with TRBD2. The germline gives CDR1 KGHSH, CDR2 LQKENI. CDR3 size: 17 residues. V lost 6 bases, J lost 0 bases, and 12 bases stayed unmatched.

This clone was detected a few times. The chain carries TRBV20-1 and TRBJ2-2; no firm D call. Per germline, CDR1 DFQATT and CDR2 SNEGSKA (reference sequence). CDR3 length: 11 amino acids. The CDR3 loop is CATRNTGELFF. CDR3 sequence (DNA): TGCGCCACACGGAACACCGGGGAGCTGTTTTTT.

This clone was observed a handful of times. The chain carries TRBV18 and TRBJ1-4; a weak D match, TRBD1 (5 bases). V lost 3 bases to trimming and J lost 5 bases, with 10 bases between them. Germline V gene lookup returns CDR1 KGHSH and CDR2 LQKENI. CDR3 length: 14 amino acids. Written as DNA, the CDR3 is TGTGCCAGCTCACCGGGCAGGGAAAATGAAAAACTGTTTTTT. Its translation is CASSPGRENEKLFF.

Written as DNA, the CDR3 is TGTGCCAGCAGCCAAGAGGGACAGGGGTCTGGAAACACCATATATTTT. Residues: CASSQEGQGSGNTIYF. The gene calls are TRBV9 and TRBJ1-3, with 10 bases matching TRBD1. The V gene end was trimmed by 4 bases and the J gene end by 1 base; junction bases not matched to a gene: 5. The germline V gene has CDR1 SGDLS and CDR2 YYNGEE. This CDR3 has 16 amino acids.